The rows below give T cell receptor beta chains drawn from one sample of a study of blood T cell repertoires in COVID-19. Here immunoSEQ multiplex PCR was the method, and the copy in TCRdb shows in-frame clones only, minus some. This table has around 200,000 clones, approximately 83% appearing once. Sequencing was done on a sample of peripheral blood. These receptors were obtained from a human donor with active or convalescent COVID-19. The donor label of this sample is uncertain. Both conserved end residues are part of each CDR3. D genes are given only for firm matches. The listing skips clone size in some rows; elsewhere it reads once, few, many or a size class.

TRBJ2-3 TRBV19 NA NA CASSIVALEDTQYF TGTGCCAGTAGTATAGTAGCGTTGGAAGATACGCAGTATTTT
TRBJ2-7 TRBV5-6 TRBD2 NA CASSLASGGAGEQYF TGTGCCAGCAGCTTGGCTAGCGGGGGTGCCGGCGAGCAGTACTTC
TRBJ2-1 TRBV5-4 TRBD2 NA CASSTPGTIPQFF TGTGCCAGCAGCACACCCGGGACTATACCGCAGTTCTTC
TRBJ1-5 TRBV6-2/TRBV6-3 NA NA CASSYLGNGQPQHF TGTGCCAGCAGTTATCTGGGCAATGGTCAGCCCCAGCATTTT
TRBJ1-5 TRBV24-1 NA NA CATSDQRTDSNQPQHF TGTGCCACCAGTGATCAGAGGACAGATAGCAATCAGCCCCAGCATTTT
TRBJ2-5 TRBV5-1 NA NA CASSLGQGRETQYF TGCGCCAGCAGCTTAGGGCAGGGTAGGGAGACCCAGTACTTC
TRBJ2-5 TRBV7-8 NA NA CASSLALAGSRKTQYF TGTGCCAGCAGCTTAGCGCTGGCCGGGAGTCGGAAGACCCAGTACTTC
TRBJ2-1 TRBV5-4 TRBD2 NA CASSLDGGGNEQFF TGTGCCAGCAGCTTGGACGGGGGAGGGAATGAGCAGTTCTTC
TRBJ2-3 TRBV5-8 TRBD2 NA CASSQGLAGVSTDTQYF TGTGCCAGCAGCCAAGGACTAGCGGGAGTTAGCACAGATACGCAGTATTTT
TRBJ2-7 TRBV28 TRBD1 NA CASSPPGTGVIYEQYF TGTGCCAGCAGTCCCCCGGGGACAGGGGTAATCTACGAGCAGTACTTC
TRBJ2-2 TRBV30 NA NA CAWSRVALRTGELFF TGTGCCTGGAGTAGAGTCGCATTACGAACCGGGGAGCTGTTTTTT
TRBJ2-7 TRBV7-8 NA once CASSRQDEQYF TGTGCCAGCAGCCGACAGGACGAGCAGTACTTC
TRBJ1-1 TRBV6-5 NA NA CASSTTGMNTEAFF TGTGCCAGCAGTACCACAGGGATGAACACTGAAGCTTTCTTT
TRBJ2-7 TRBV5-1 TRBD2 NA CASSLGLREDYEQYF TGCGCCAGCAGCTTGGGACTACGGGAGGACTACGAGCAGTACTTC
TRBJ2-5 TRBV7-8 TRBD2 NA CASSPTLLAGVDETQYF TGTGCCAGCAGCCCAACTTTACTAGCGGGAGTTGACGAGACCCAGTACTTC
TRBJ2-5 TRBV20-1 NA NA CSAKLDRGQYF TGCAGTGCTAAACTCGATCGCGGCCAGTACTTC
TRBJ1-6 TRBV28 TRBD1 NA CASIPIMDRSSYNSPLHF TGTGCCAGCATACCAATAATGGACAGGAGCTCCTATAATTCACCCCTCCACTTT
TRBJ2-1 TRBV20-1 NA NA CSARRAPEQFF TGCAGTGCTAGGCGGGCCCCCGAGCAGTTCTTC
TRBJ1-1 TRBV5-1 NA few CASSLVGRNTEAFF TGCGCCAGCAGCTTGGTTGGGAGAAACACTGAAGCTTTCTTT
TRBJ2-1 TRBV28 TRBD2 NA CASSFPAGPYNEQFF TGTGCCAGCAGTTTCCCAGCGGGACCCTACAATGAGCAGTTCTTC
TRBJ2-7 TRBV2 NA once CASLQVGGSYEQYF TGTGCCAGCCTCCAGGTCGGGGGCTCCTACGAGCAGTACTTC
TRBJ2-5 TRBV2 TRBD1 NA CASRETGGQETQYF TGTGCCAGCAGGGAGACAGGGGGCCAAGAGACCCAGTACTTC
TRBJ1-5 TRBV5-1 NA NA CASSLAGDQPQHF TGCGCCAGCAGCTTGGCAGGGGATCAGCCCCAGCATTTT
TRBJ1-2 TRBV19 NA once CASSHTDSANYGYTF TGTGCCAGTAGTCACACCGACAGCGCTAACTATGGCTACACCTTC
TRBJ1-1 TRBV5-1 NA NA CASSSDLSLPTEAFF TGCGCCAGCAGCTCTGATCTTTCGCTACCCACTGAAGCTTTCTTT
TRBJ2-1 TRBV30 TRBD2 NA CAWSVVSVGGRANEQFF TGTGCCTGGAGTGTTGTTTCCGTAGGCGGGAGGGCCAATGAGCAGTTCTTC
TRBJ2-7 TRBV5-6 TRBD2 few CASSAGLAGVSEQYF TGTGCCAGCAGCGCGGGACTAGCGGGAGTTTCCGAGCAGTACTTC
TRBJ1-5 TRBV28 NA NA CASRLRGLSNQPQHF TGTGCCAGCAGGTTGCGGGGGCTTAGCAATCAGCCCCAGCATTTT
TRBJ2-2 TRBV28 TRBD1 NA CASSRQRDRGNTGELFF TGTGCCAGCAGTCGCCAAAGGGACAGGGGGAACACCGGGGAGCTGTTTTTT
TRBJ2-1 TRBV3-1/TRBV3-2 TRBD2 NA CASSPRGGLLGNEQFF TGTGCCAGCAGCCCCCGGGGGGGATTGTTGGGCAATGAGCAGTTCTTC
TRBJ2-1 TRBV6-4 TRBD2 NA CASSDSSGGAGEQFF TGTGCCAGCAGTGACTCTAGCGGGGGGGCCGGTGAGCAGTTCTTC
TRBJ1-3 TRBV5-1 NA NA CASSLASGSGNTIYF TGCGCCAGCAGCTTGGCCAGCGGCTCTGGAAACACCATATATTTT
TRBJ2-7 TRBV5-4 TRBD1 NA CASSRQDRAYEQYF TGTGCCAGCAGCCGCCAGGACAGGGCCTACGAGCAGTACTTC
TRBJ1-4 TRBV24-1 NA NA CATSDSQAVGYEKLFF TGTGCCACCAGTGACTCACAGGCGGTCGGATATGAAAAACTGTTTTTT
TRBJ2-3 TRBV7-2 NA NA CASSWGLGTDTQYF TGTGCCAGCAGCTGGGGACTGGGCACAGATACGCAGTATTTT
TRBJ2-3 TRBV24-1 NA NA CATSKDSGLSTDTQYF TGTGCCACCAGTAAAGACAGCGGGCTTAGCACAGATACGCAGTATTTT
TRBJ1-6 TRBV7-9 TRBD1 NA CASSSSGTGGISSPLHF TGTGCCAGCAGCTCCTCCGGGACAGGGGGAATTTCTTCACCCCTCCACTTT
TRBJ1-6 TRBV7-2 TRBD1 NA CASSPPPWTGNSPLHF TGTGCCAGCAGCCCCCCACCGTGGACAGGGAATTCACCCCTCCACTTT
TRBJ1-1 TRBV27 NA NA CASSFLFAREGNTEAFF TGTGCCAGCAGTTTTCTTTTCGCTCGAGAGGGGAACACTGAAGCTTTCTTT
TRBJ2-7 TRBV6-6 NA NA CASGVGAVSYEQYF TGTGCCAGCGGGGTAGGGGCGGTCTCCTACGAGCAGTACTTC
TRBJ1-1 TRBV7-3 TRBD1 NA CASSSIGQGNTEAFF TGTGCCAGCAGCTCAATAGGACAGGGGAACACTGAAGCTTTCTTT